A selection of T cell receptor beta chains follows, all from one sample in a study of OX40 agonist ivuxolimab in advanced cancers. Generated by immunoSEQ multiplex PCR, the TCRdb table keeps only in-frame clones and is missing some. The table lists about 73,000 clones, around 80% of them singletons. The sample in question was CD4+ or CD8+ T cells sorted from blood, obtained in a trial of the OX40 agonist ivuxolimab. These receptors were taken from an adult with an advanced solid tumor such as melanoma, head and neck, liver or kidney cancer. Both conserved end residues are part of each CDR3. A D gene is named only where the DNA matches it firmly. Expanded clones get a size class; other rows say once, few or many, or leave the size out.

len,v_gene,abundance,d_gene,j_gene,CDR3nt,CDR3aa
13,TRBV9,.,.,TRBJ2-3,TGTGCCAGCAGCGTAGGAACTAGCACCACGCAGTATTTT,CASSVGTSTTQYF
15,TRBV6-6,once,TRBD1,TRBJ1-1,TGTGCCAGCAGTTACTCGATAGGGACAGGGACTGAAGCTTTCTTT,CASSYSIGTGTEAFF
17,TRBV7-7,.,TRBD1,TRBJ2-2,TGTGCTAGCAGCCTTCGCTTAGACAGGGGAGGCACCGGGGAGCTGTTTTTT,CASSLRLDRGGTGELFF
16,TRBV5-1,once,.,TRBJ2-5,TGCGCCAGCAGCTTGGCCATTAGCGTCGGACAAGAGACCCAGTACTTC,CASSLAISVGQETQYF
18,TRBV29-1,.,TRBD1,TRBJ1-1,TGCAGCGTTGAAGTCATCTCGGGACAGGGGGTATTGAAGTCTAAAGCTTTCTTT,CSVEVISGQGVLKSKAFF
16,TRBV19,.,.,TRBJ2-7,TGTGCCAGTAGTCCCTTGGGGGAGTTCTCCACGTCCGAGCAGTACTTC,CASSPLGEFSTSEQYF
17,TRBV2,.,TRBD2,TRBJ2-1,TGTGCCAGCAGTGTAACCCCCCTAGCGGGACCCTACAATGAGCAGTTCTTC,CASSVTPLAGPYNEQFF
13,TRBV7-2,.,.,TRBJ2-1,TGTGCCAGCAGCCCGCCCGCTCAGGATGAGCAGTTCTTC,CASSPPAQDEQFF
12,TRBV27,.,.,TRBJ1-2,TGTGCCAGCAGTTCCGGAGGCTATGGCTACACCTTC,CASSSGGYGYTF
16,TRBV12-5,.,.,TRBJ1-1,TGTGCTAGTGGGACACAGTGGGTTGGGGTCCCCCCTGAAGCTTTCTTT,CASGTQWVGVPPEAFF
15,TRBV5-1,once,.,TRBJ2-1,TGCGCCAGCAGCTGGACGGATAGCTCCTACAATGAGCAGTTCTTC,CASSWTDSSYNEQFF
16,TRBV11-3,.,TRBD2,TRBJ2-3,TGTGCCAGCAGCACCCGGACTAGCGGGGGCACAGATACGCAGTATTTT,CASSTRTSGGTDTQYF
13,TRBV6-1,.,.,TRBJ1-2,TGTGCCAGCAGTGAAGTGGGGGGCCCTAGCTACACCTTC,CASSEVGGPSYTF